The 2 T cell receptor beta chains below were found in one sample sequenced in a study of identical twins. TCRdb independently ran MiXCR on the 5' RACE reads; one entry per CDR3 protein. Among about 520,000 distinct CDR3 sequences, approximately 22% were seen once, and the ten largest hold 0.91%. These same records also appear under a second study, on T cells expressing NK-cell markers.

Sequences were obtained from CD4+ T cells sorted from blood. These receptors came from a woman aged 18 to 35 in good health.

This clonotype appeared a few times. This sequence joins TRBV15 and TRBJ1-1; 8 bases map to TRBD1. Germline V lookup: CDR1 LNHNV, CDR2 YYDKDF (reference sequence). This CDR3 is 14 amino acids long. The trim removed 1 base at V and 5 bases at J, leaving 3 bases unmatched. The CDR3 region is CATSRARQGTEAFF. The CDR3 region has the DNA TGTGCCACCAGCAGAGCGAGACAGGGGACTGAAGCTTTCTTT.

This sequence joins TRBV10-3 and TRBJ2-1; TRBD2 aligns across 12 bases. This CDR3 is 21 amino acids long. With 6 bases clipped from V and 10 bases from J, the junction kept 28 bases outside the gene matches. Germline assignment: CDR1 ENHRY and CDR2 SYGVKD. This CDR3 reads CAIRPTRGPSGGAVGSDEQFF. The CDR3 DNA is TGTGCCATCAGGCCAACCCGGGGCCCTAGCGGGGGGGCTGTGGGGTCGGACGAGCAGTTCTTC.